One and the same sample provided the 5 T cell receptor beta chains below, sequenced in a study of CD8 T cells in Susac syndrome. With random hexamers, reverse transcription was performed on roughly 0.45 to 1 ug of RNA. One entry per CDR3 protein, called by TCRdb with MiXCR from the immunoSEQ multiplex PCR reads. The sample yields some 160,000 distinct CDR3 sequences, roughly 94% seen once. Sequences were obtained from CD4+ T cells from PBMCs. These receptors were obtained from a human donor with Susac syndrome.

The chain couples TRBV7-6 to TRBJ1-6, with D unclear. Germline CDR1 SGHVS, CDR2 FNYEAQ. This CDR3 has 14 residues. The ends were cut back, 6 bases at V and 5 bases at J, with 11 bases in the middle. CDR3 in DNA: TGTGCCAGCAGGTCCGCCGAAGATAATTCACCCCTCCACTTT. It is translated as CASRSAEDNSPLHF.

V and J are TRBV7-9 and TRBJ1-1, with D maybe TRBD1 (5 bases). The germline gives CDR1 SEHNR, CDR2 FQNEAQ (reference sequence). The CDR3 has 14 residues. V lost 7 bases and J 1 base, leaving 13 bases between the germline ends. In nucleotides, the CDR3 is TGTGCCAGCACACAGCCCGGGGCGAACACTGAAGCTTTCTTT. It codes for CASTQPGANTEAFF.

This sequence joins TRBV20-1 and TRBJ2-5; 10 bases fit TRBD2. Germline loops: CDR1 DFQATT, CDR2 SNEGSKA (reference sequence). The CDR3 spans 16 residues. Trimming took 0 bases from V and 2 from J; bases not matched to a gene: 6. The CDR3 spells CSARDLIAGGQETQYF. CDR3 sequence (DNA): TGCAGTGCTAGAGATCTGATAGCGGGGGGACAAGAGACCCAGTACTTC.

In DNA, the CDR3 is TGTGCCAGCAGCTCCCAAGCGGGGGGGCAATACGAGCAGTACTTC. This sequence encodes CASSSQAGGQYEQYF. The chain recombines TRBV7-9 with TRBJ2-7; TRBD2 aligns across 10 bases. Germline assignment: CDR1 SEHNR and CDR2 FQNEAQ (reference sequence). V shed 4 bases and J 4 bases; nucleotides not matched to a gene: 7. The CDR3 loop spans 15 amino acids.

The chain has TRBV5-1 and TRBJ2-4; D is perhaps TRBD2 (5 bases). Per the germline V gene, CDR1 is SGHRS and CDR2 is YFSETQ. CDR3 size: 13 residues. V was shortened by 7 bases and J by 3 bases, with 11 bases between the two germline ends. CDR3 sequence: CASRPGIKNIQYF. CDR3 sequence (DNA): TGCGCCAGCCGGCCGGGAATCAAAAACATTCAGTACTTC.